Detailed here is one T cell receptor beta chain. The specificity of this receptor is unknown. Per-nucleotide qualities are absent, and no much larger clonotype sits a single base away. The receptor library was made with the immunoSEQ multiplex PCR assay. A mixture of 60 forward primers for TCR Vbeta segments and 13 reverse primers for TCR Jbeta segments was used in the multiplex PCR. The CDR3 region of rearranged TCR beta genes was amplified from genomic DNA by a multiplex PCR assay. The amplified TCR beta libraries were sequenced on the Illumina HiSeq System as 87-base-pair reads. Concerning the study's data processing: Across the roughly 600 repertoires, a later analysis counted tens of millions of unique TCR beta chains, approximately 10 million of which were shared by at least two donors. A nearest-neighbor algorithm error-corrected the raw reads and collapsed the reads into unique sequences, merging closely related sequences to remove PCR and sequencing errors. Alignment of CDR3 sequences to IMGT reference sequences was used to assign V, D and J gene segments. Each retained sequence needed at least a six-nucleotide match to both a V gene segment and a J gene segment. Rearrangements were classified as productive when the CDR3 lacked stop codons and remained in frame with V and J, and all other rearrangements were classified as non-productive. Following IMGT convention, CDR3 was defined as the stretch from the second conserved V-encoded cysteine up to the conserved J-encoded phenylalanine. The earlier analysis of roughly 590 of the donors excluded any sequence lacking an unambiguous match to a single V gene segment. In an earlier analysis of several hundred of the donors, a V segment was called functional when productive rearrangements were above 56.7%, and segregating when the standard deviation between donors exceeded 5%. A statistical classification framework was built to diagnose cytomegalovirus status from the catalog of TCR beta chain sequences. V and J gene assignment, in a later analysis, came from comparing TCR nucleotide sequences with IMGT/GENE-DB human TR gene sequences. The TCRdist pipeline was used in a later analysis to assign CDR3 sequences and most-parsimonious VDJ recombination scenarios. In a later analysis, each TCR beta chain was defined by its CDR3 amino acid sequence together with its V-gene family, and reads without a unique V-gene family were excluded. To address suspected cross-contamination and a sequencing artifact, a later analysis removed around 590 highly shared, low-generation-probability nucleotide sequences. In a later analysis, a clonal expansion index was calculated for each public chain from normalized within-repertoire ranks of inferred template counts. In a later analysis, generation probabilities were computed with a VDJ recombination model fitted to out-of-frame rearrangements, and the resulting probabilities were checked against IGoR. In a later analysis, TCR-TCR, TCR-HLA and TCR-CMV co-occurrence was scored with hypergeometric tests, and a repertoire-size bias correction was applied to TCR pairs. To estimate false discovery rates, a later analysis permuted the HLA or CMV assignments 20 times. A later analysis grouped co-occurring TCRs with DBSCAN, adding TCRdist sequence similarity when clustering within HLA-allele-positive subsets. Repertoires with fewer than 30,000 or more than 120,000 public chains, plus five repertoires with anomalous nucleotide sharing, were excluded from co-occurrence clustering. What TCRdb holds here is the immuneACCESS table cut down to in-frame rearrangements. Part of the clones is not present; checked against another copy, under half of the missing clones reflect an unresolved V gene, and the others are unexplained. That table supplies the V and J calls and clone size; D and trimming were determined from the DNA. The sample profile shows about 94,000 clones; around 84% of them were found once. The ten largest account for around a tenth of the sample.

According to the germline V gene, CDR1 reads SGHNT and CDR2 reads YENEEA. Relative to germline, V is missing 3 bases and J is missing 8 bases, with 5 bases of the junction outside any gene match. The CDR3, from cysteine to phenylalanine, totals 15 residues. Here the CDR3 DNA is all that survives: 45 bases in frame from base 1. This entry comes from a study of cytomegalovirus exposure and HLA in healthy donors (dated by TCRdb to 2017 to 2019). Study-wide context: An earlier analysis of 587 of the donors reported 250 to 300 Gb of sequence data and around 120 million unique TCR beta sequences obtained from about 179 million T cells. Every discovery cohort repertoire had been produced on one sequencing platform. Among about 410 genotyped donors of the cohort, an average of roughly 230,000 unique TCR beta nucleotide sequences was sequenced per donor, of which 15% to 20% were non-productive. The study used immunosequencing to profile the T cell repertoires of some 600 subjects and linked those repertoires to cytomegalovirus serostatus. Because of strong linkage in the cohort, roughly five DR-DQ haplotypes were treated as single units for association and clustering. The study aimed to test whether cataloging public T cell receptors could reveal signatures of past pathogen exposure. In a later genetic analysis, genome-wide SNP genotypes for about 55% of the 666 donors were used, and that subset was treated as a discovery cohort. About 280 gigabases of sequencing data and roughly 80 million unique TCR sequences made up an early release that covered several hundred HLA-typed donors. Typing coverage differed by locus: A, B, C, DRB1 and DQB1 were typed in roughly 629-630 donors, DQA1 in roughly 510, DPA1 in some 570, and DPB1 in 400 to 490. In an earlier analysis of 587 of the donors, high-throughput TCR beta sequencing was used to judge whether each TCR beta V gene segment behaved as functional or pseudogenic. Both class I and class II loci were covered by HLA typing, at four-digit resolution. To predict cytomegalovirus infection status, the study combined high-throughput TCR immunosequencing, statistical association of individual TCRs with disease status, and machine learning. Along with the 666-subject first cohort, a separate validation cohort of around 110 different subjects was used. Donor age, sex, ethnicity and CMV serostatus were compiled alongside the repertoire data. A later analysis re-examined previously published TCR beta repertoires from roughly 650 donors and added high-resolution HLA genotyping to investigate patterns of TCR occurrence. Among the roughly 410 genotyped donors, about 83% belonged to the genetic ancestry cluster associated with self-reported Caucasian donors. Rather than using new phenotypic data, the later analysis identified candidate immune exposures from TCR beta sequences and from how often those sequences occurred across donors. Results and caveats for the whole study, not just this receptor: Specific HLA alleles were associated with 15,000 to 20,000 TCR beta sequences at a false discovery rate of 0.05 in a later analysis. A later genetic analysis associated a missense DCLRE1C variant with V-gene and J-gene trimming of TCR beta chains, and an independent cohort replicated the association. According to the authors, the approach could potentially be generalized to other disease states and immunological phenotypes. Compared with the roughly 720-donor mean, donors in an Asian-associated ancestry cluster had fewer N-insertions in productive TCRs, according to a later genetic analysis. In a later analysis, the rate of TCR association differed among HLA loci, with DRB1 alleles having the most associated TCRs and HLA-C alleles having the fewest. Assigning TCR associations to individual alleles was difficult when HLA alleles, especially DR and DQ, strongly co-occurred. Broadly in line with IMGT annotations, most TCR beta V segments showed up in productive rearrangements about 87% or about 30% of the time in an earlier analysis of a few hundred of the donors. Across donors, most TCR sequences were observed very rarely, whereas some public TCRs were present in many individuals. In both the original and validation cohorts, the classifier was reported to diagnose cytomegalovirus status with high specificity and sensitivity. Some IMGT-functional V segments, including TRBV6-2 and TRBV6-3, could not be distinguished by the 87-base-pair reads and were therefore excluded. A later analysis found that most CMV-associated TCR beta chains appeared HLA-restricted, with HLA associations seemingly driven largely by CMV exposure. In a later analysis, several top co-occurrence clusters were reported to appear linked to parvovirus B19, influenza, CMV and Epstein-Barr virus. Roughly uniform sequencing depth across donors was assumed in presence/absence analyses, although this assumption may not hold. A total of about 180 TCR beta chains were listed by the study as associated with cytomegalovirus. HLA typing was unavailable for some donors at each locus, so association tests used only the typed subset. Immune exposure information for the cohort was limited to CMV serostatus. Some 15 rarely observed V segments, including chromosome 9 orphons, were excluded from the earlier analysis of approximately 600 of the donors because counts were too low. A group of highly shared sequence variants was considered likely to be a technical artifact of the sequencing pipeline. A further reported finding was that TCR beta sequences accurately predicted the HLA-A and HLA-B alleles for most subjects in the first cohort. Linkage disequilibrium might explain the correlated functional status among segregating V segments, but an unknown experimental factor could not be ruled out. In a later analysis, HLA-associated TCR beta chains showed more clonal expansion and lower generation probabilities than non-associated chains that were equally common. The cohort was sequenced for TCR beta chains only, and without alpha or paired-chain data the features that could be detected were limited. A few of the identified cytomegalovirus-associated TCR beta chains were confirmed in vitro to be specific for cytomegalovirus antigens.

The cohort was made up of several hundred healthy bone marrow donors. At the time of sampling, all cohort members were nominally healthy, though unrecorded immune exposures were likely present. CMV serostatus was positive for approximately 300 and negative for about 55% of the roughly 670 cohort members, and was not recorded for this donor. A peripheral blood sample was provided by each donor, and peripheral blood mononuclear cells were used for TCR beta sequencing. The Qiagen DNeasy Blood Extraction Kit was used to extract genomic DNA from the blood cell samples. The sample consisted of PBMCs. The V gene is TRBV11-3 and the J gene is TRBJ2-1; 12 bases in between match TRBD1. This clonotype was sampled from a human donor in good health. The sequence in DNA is TGTGCCAGCAGCTTGGGGACAGGGGGCGCGGATGAGCAGTTCTTC. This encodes CASSLGTGGADEQFF.